Shown below are 30 T cell receptor beta chains from a single sample sequenced in a study of identical twins. MiXCR, run by TCRdb on the 5' RACE reads, gives a single entry per CDR3 protein. The sample records 300,000 to 400,000 distinct CDR3 sequences, around 12% being singletons. These data are also associated with another study on yellow fever vaccine responses in identical twins.

Input material: CD8+ T cells sorted from blood. The source is a woman aged 18 to 35 in good health.

A few counts support this clonotype. The genes are TRBV29-1 and TRBJ2-3; D ambiguous. In germline, CDR1 is SQVTM, CDR2 ANQGSEA. The V gene lost 6 bases and the J gene lost 0 bases, with 7 bases spanning the gap. CDR3 length: 12 residues. In DNA, the CDR3 is TGCAGCGTGGGTACTAGCACAGATACGCAGTATTTT. This translates into CSVGTSTDTQYF.

This chain joins TRBV12-3 or TRBV12-4 and TRBJ2-2, with D unclear. V was pared by 3 bases and J by 5 bases, with 13 bases between. The CDR3 loop spans 15 amino acids. CDR3 in amino acids: CASSFPVGPTGELFF. As DNA, the CDR3 is TGTGCCAGCAGTTTTCCCGTCGGTCCTACCGGGGAGCTGTTTTTT.

This clonotype was observed a handful of times. This chain connects TRBV7-9 to TRBJ2-3, with 7 positions matching TRBD2. The trim removed 1 base at V and 2 bases at J, leaving 9 bases unmatched. Per germline, CDR1 SEHNR and CDR2 FQNEAQ (reference sequence). This CDR3 has 17 residues. The CDR3 loop reads CASSLGRLAGVTDTQYF. The CDR3 nucleotides are TGTGCCAGCAGCTTAGGCCGTTTGGCGGGAGTCACAGATACGCAGTATTTT.

The chain links TRBV9 to TRBJ2-2; D is perhaps TRBD2 (5 bases). The length of the CDR3 is 16 residues. Germline V gene lookup returns CDR1 SGDLS and CDR2 YYNGEE. The germline V and J ends were trimmed by 0 bases and 1 base, with 10 bases remaining between them. CDR3 sequence: CASSVGWEWNTGELFF. CDR3 coding DNA: TGTGCCAGCAGCGTAGGGTGGGAGTGGAACACCGGGGAGCTGTTTTTT. The full variable domain, completed using reference TRBV9 and TRBJ2-2, is DSGVTQTPKHLITATGQRVTLRCSPRSGDLSVYWYQQSLDQGLQFLIQYYNGEERAKGNILERFSAQQFPDLHSELNLSSLELGDSALYFCASSVGWEWNTGELFFGEGSRLTVL.

The chain has TRBV4-1 and TRBJ2-1; TRBD2 matches 8 bases. The CDR3 consists of 17 residues. Germline values: CDR1 MGHRA, CDR2 YSYEKL. V lost 4 bases to trimming and J lost 1 base; unmatched junction nucleotides: 9. The CDR3 DNA reads as TGCGCCAGCAGCCGGGACCCGGGGACTAGATCCTACAATGAGCAGTTCTTC. It specifies CASSRDPGTRSYNEQFF.

This clonotype has at least ten counts. The chain uses TRBV4-1 and TRBJ2-7, with a tentative D call TRBD1 (6 bases). Germline V gene sequence: CDR1 MGHRA, CDR2 YSYEKL. The CDR3 is made up of 14 amino acids. The ends were cut back, 1 base at V and 0 bases at J, with 7 bases in the middle. The DNA of the CDR3 is TGCGCCAGCAGCCAAGGGACAGCCTCCTACGAGCAGTACTTC. Translation gives CASSQGTASYEQYF.

The chain joins TRBV20-1 to TRBJ2-5; a possible D gene is TRBD2 (6 bases). Germline assignment: CDR1 DFQATT and CDR2 SNEGSKA (reference sequence). V lost 6 bases to trimming and J lost 5 bases, with 28 bases between them. CDR3 length equals 17 residues. This CDR3 is CSAPEGEAGTYLETQYF. CDR3 DNA sequence: TGCAGTGCCCCAGAAGGAGAGGCGGGGACCTATCTTGAGACCCAGTACTTC.

This clonotype was counted between two and nine times. The chain carries TRBV28 and TRBJ2-1, with D possibly TRBD1 on 6 matching bases. V lost 3 bases to trimming and J lost 3 bases, with 12 bases between them. Germline CDR1 MDHEN, CDR2 SYDVKM. The CDR3 is 15 amino acids. In nucleotides, the CDR3 is TGTGCCAGCAGTTTTGAGGGGGACAACTACAATGAGCAGTTCTTC. This encodes CASSFEGDNYNEQFF.

The chain is built from TRBV5-5 and TRBJ2-1; 8 bases fit TRBD2. The CDR3 has 15 amino acids. After removal of 2 bases from V and 9 bases from J, the junction contained 10 bases not matched to a gene. Germline V gives CDR1 SGHKS, CDR2 YYEKEE (reference sequence). CDR3 sequence reads: CASSFFAGGGGEQFF. The CDR3 DNA sequence: TGTGCCAGCAGCTTTTTTGCGGGGGGAGGGGGTGAGCAGTTCTTC.

The chain uses TRBV20-1 and TRBJ1-6; D perhaps matches TRBD1 (5 bases). The germline CDR1 and CDR2 sequences are DFQATT and SNEGSKA (reference sequence). Trimming cost V 3 bases and J 2 bases, with 14 bases left between them. This CDR3 is built from 16 residues. CDR3 amino acids: CSASLGHMAYNSPLHF. DNA of the CDR3: TGCAGTGCTAGTTTAGGACATATGGCCTATAATTCACCCCTCCACTTT.

This clonotype was observed a few times. The J gene is TRBJ1-2, the V gene TRBV3-1, with D hard to call. The CDR3 contains 14 residues. Looked up from germline, CDR1 is LGHDT and CDR2 is YNNKEL (reference sequence). Between the trimmed V and J ends, which lost 1 base and 7 bases, there was a span of 13 bases. CDR3 sequence (DNA): TGTGCCAGCAGCCAAGGGGTACGGGGTCGTGGCTACACCTTC. Its protein is CASSQGVRGRGYTF. Combining the CDR3 with reference TRBV3-1 and TRBJ1-2 gives the whole variable domain DTAVSQTPKYLVTQMGNDKSIKCEQNLGHDTMYWYKQDSKKFLKIMFSYNNKELIINETVPNRFSPKSPDKAHLNLHINSLELGDSAVYFCASSQGVRGRGYTFGSGTRLTVV.

The rearrangement links TRBV27 to TRBJ2-1; D ambiguous. With 3 bases removed from V and 1 base from J, the gap between germline ends came to 7 bases. CDR3 length: 14 residues. Germline CDR1 and CDR2: MNHEY and SMNVEV (reference sequence). CDR3 residues: CASSFGISYNEQFF. In nucleotides, the CDR3 is TGTGCCAGCAGTTTTGGGATTTCCTACAATGAGCAGTTCTTC.

At least ten counts were recorded for this clonotype. J is TRBJ2-1 and V is TRBV12-3 or TRBV12-4; possibly TRBD2 for D (6 bases). The CDR3 is 11 residues long. V was trimmed by 8 bases and J by 8 bases, leaving 10 bases between them. The CDR3 sequence is CASASGDEQFF. CDR3 nucleotides: TGTGCCAGCGCCTCGGGGGATGAGCAGTTCTTC.

This clonotype was seen a handful of times. The V gene is TRBV24-1, the J gene TRBJ2-2; D gene uncertain. The CDR3 totals 12 residues. Germline V gene data show CDR1 as KGHDR and CDR2 as SFDVKD. The CDR3 bases are TGTGCAACGGTTGCGAACACCGGGGAGCTGTTTTTT. Amino acid sequence: CATVANTGELFF.

At least ten counts were recorded for this clonotype. The chain recombines TRBV29-1 with TRBJ2-1, with 9 bases fitting TRBD2. J lost 6 bases, V lost 6 bases, and 12 bases had no gene match. Per germline, CDR1 SQVTM and CDR2 ANQGSEA. This CDR3 region has 15 residues. This CDR3 is CSVLPYSGRTNEQFF. The CDR3 DNA is TGCAGCGTGCTTCCTTATAGCGGGAGAACCAATGAGCAGTTCTTC.

The chain couples TRBV5-8 to TRBJ2-7, with D hard to call. Trimming took 2 bases from V and 5 from J, leaving 17 bases between them. The germline V gene encodes CDR1 SGHTS and CDR2 YDEGEE. The CDR3 extends over 15 amino acids. This chain's CDR3 is CASSFFGYPDDEQYF. The DNA of the CDR3 is TGTGCCAGCAGCTTTTTTGGTTATCCGGACGACGAGCAGTACTTC.

The gene calls are TRBV6-1 and TRBJ2-5; TRBD1 is a possible D gene (6 bases). There are 13 residues in the CDR3. Germline V gene data show CDR1 as MNHNS and CDR2 as SASEGT. Trimming took 7 bases from V and 5 from J, leaving 14 bases between them. CDR3 DNA: TGTGCCAGCAAGCCTACAGGGTTCGAGACCCAGTACTTC. This encodes CASKPTGFETQYF.

In its sample, this clonotype was seen a few times. The V gene is TRBV15, the J gene TRBJ2-2; TRBD2 agrees at 14 bases. Germline CDR1 is LNHNV and CDR2 is YYDKDF (reference sequence). The length of the CDR3 is 16 residues. Trimming took 2 bases from V and 8 from J; bases not matched to a gene: 4. CDR3 region: CATSRQGLAGAGELFF. The CDR3 nucleotides are TGTGCCACCAGCAGACAGGGACTAGCGGGAGCAGGGGAGCTGTTTTTT.

This clonotype has only a few counts. The chain links TRBV12-3 or TRBV12-4 to TRBJ2-7, with 7 nucleotides matching TRBD2. CDR3 length equals 15 residues. V shed 5 bases and J 3 bases; nucleotides not matched to a gene: 10. The CDR3 DNA reads as TGTGCCAGCAGTCCCCGGTATGGCGGGAGCTACGAGCAGTACTTC. Its protein product is CASSPRYGGSYEQYF.

The J gene is TRBJ2-3, the V gene TRBV25-1, with TRBD2 identical over 7 bases. From germline, CDR1 is MGHDK and CDR2 SYGVNS. The CDR3 is 15 residues long. Losses at the gene ends were 1 base for V and 5 bases for J; bases not matched to a gene: 6. CDR3 coding DNA: TGTGCCAGCAGTGAATTGGCGGGAGAGGTAGATACGCAGTATTTT. This gives the protein CASSELAGEVDTQYF.

The chain is built from TRBV13 and TRBJ2-5; perhaps TRBD2 as D (6 bases). V gave up 4 bases and J gave up 4 bases, with 10 bases separating them. The CDR3 loop spans 13 amino acids. Germline values: CDR1 PRHDT, CDR2 FYEKMQ (reference sequence). The CDR3 bases are TGTGCCAGCAGCTCGGAGGGAGGAGAGACCCAGTACTTC. This encodes CASSSEGGETQYF.

This clonotype has at least ten counts. The chain joins TRBV5-1 to TRBJ2-7, with TRBD1 as a possible D gene (5 bases). Germline CDR1 is SGHRS and CDR2 is YFSETQ. V shed 0 bases and J shed 3 bases, with 7 bases lying between them. The CDR3 is 13 amino acids. The CDR3 DNA reads TGCGCCAGCAGCTTGGGACAGATCTACGAGCAGTACTTC. Amino acid sequence: CASSLGQIYEQYF.

This clonotype was observed a few times. This chain connects TRBV28 to TRBJ2-7, with 9 bases fitting TRBD2. The germline V gene has CDR1 MDHEN and CDR2 SYDVKM. The CDR3 has 15 amino acids. V was pared by 3 bases and J by 3 bases, with 6 bases of the junction left unmatched. The CDR3 nucleotides read TGTGCCAGCAGTTTGGGTAGCGGGAGTCACTACGAGCAGTACTTC. It encodes CASSLGSGSHYEQYF.

This chain uses TRBV5-4 with TRBJ1-5; D unclear. The germline V gene encodes CDR1 SGHNT and CDR2 YYREEE (reference sequence). The CDR3 covers 14 residues. The V end lost 4 bases, the J end lost 8 bases, and 16 bases lay between the germline ends. CDR3 bases: TGTGCCAGCAGCGGAGGACGTCAATGGAAGCCCCAGCATTTT. Protein: CASSGGRQWKPQHF.

This clonotype was detected ten times or more. One end of the junction is discordant with germline, which a read error may explain. The chain joins TRBV4-1 to TRBJ1-5; D possibly corresponds to TRBD1 (5 bases). There are 14 residues in the CDR3. From germline, CDR1 is MGHRA and CDR2 YSYEKL. The CDR3 nucleotides are TGTGCCAGCAGTCGGGGGGTTAGCAATCAGCCCCAGCATTTT. Residues: CASSRGVSNQPQHF.

Only a few counts were recorded for this clonotype. The chain has TRBV9 and TRBJ1-6, with 7 bases identical to TRBD1. The J segment lost 8 bases and the V segment lost 2 bases, leaving 7 bases of the junction unmatched. The germline V gene has CDR1 SGDLS and CDR2 YYNGEE. This CDR3 contains 15 residues. In nucleotides, the CDR3 is TGTGCCAGCAGCGTGGGAAGCAGGGGGGATTCACCCCTCCACTTT. The encoded protein is CASSVGSRGDSPLHF.

This clonotype was detected a few times. This chain connects TRBV7-6 to TRBJ2-5, with D perhaps assigned TRBD1 or TRBD2 (5 bases each). V gave up 5 bases and J gave up 1 base, with 14 bases separating them. Germline V gene lookup returns CDR1 SGHVS and CDR2 FNYEAQ. The CDR3 consists of 15 residues. This CDR3 is CASSPGTAIQETQYF. The CDR3 coding sequence is TGTGCCAGCAGCCCAGGGACGGCGATCCAAGAGACCCAGTACTTC. Using reference TRBV7-6 and TRBJ2-5 for the parts outside the CDR3, the full variable domain is GAGVSQSPRYKVTKRGQDVALRCDPISGHVSLYWYRQALGQGPEFLTYFNYEAQQDKSGLPNDRFSAERPEGSISTLTIQRTEQRDSAMYRCASSPGTAIQETQYFGPGTRLLVL.

This clonotype was seen a handful of times. The V and J genes are TRBV7-6 and TRBJ1-6; D gene uncertain. Germline CDR1 and CDR2: SGHVS and FNYEAQ. V was trimmed by 3 bases and J by 9 bases, leaving 9 bases between them. This CDR3 comprises 13 residues. CDR3 region: CASSLGSGSPLHF. The CDR3 coding sequence is TGTGCCAGCAGCTTGGGGTCGGGTTCACCCCTCCACTTT.

The table lists this clonotype with many counts. The rearrangement uses TRBV12-3 or TRBV12-4 and TRBJ1-1; no reliable D call. The CDR3 has 14 amino acids. Trimming pared 7 bases from V and 5 bases from J, leaving 17 bases between. CDR3 bases: TGTGCCAGCACCTATGCTGATCCGAGAACTGAAGCTTTCTTT. The encoded protein is CASTYADPRTEAFF.

V and J are TRBV7-2 and TRBJ2-3; 7 bases map to TRBD2. Unmatched junction bases numbered 7, after V lost 2 bases and J lost 2 bases. Germline values: CDR1 SGHTA, CDR2 FQGNSA. The CDR3 spans 16 residues. CDR3 in amino acids: CASSLWLAVDTDTQYF. The CDR3, as DNA: TGTGCCAGCAGCTTATGGCTAGCGGTTGACACAGATACGCAGTATTTT.